This T cell receptor (beta chain) was captured by sequencing in a study of beta chain features in type 1 diabetes (dated by TCRdb to the late 2010s). With regard to the full study: No differences in mean age, gender distribution, total cell number or subset yield were found between patients and healthy donors. A total of roughly 100 million sorted cells were examined across all samples, and RNA yield correlated strongly with the number of cells per subset. The study compared TCRB repertoires of sorted circulating CD4+ T cell subsets between recently diagnosed type 1 diabetes patients and matched healthy donors. Whereas all 30 or so donors provided naive and central memory subsets, regulatory and stem cell-like memory subsets were isolated from just 8 patients and roughly 8 healthy donors.

Results and caveats for the whole study, not just this receptor: Naive, central memory and regulatory TCRB repertoires appeared more similar among patients than among healthy donors. Because cDNA was sequenced instead of genomic DNA, highly expressing activated cells could be over-represented, though the groups showed no difference in activation or CD3 levels. Because the HLA sub-analyses included only small numbers of individuals, any influence of HLA type on TCRB rearrangement was left unresolved. In all four CD4+ subsets, TCRB CDR3 length was moderately but significantly shorter in type 1 diabetes patients. Patients with type 1 diabetes made fewer insertions and deleted more nucleotides at VDJ recombination sites, implying thymic rearrangement abnormalities. Shorter templates might be favored by PCR, yet because patient and control samples were amplified and corrected together, any such skew would affect both groups equally.

All of the isolated RNA was reverse transcribed with the High Capacity cDNA Reverse Transcription Kit, so expressed TCRB transcripts were sequenced. Deep immunoSEQ sequencing was applied to naive, central memory and regulatory T cell samples, giving an average of approximately 4 million total reads per sample. Sorted cells were lysed in RLT buffer, and RNA was extracted using DNase-treated RNeasy Micro or Mini kits according to cell number. To prevent cross-contamination, each cell subset was processed individually, whereas patient and healthy donor samples were processed jointly. The immunoSEQ multiplex PCR was used to amplify TCRB sequences from cDNA, generating 87-bp fragments that spanned the CDR3 region. Sequencing of the amplicons was performed on the Illumina HiSeq platform. Under the source paper's analysis protocol: PCR bias was corrected computationally using synthetic template baselines, and reads within Hamming distance 2 were collapsed, with unmergeable singletons discarded. By aligning reads against IMGT, V, D and J genes, CDR3 length, and insertions or deletions at six rearrangement sites were assigned. Within each subset, clonotype counts were normalized to sorted cell number, and only after that were true diversity and Gini coefficients computed with the tcR R package. Repertoire sharing was quantified using the overlap coefficient calculated on TCRB nucleotide sequences. Out-of-frame TCRB sequences from naive cells were analyzed to stand in for the pre-selection repertoire. Imported from immuneACCESS, the table was reduced by TCRdb to in-frame sequences with V and J called. These copies leave out some clones; in studies compared against another copy, an unresolved V gene accounts for under half, and the cause of the remainder is not known. That table gives V, J and clone size, and the DNA gave D and trimming. This sample comprises hundreds of thousands of clones, under 15% of them detected only once. The ten largest make up 0.02% to 0.025% of the sample.

Each donor gave one peripheral blood draw, around 100 mL on average, collected into heparinised tubes. A BD FACSAria II was used to sort naive, central memory, regulatory and stem cell-like memory CD4+ T cells with a panel that included CD45RO, CCR7, CD25, CD127, CD95 and CD27. All sorted populations exceeded 98% purity. PBMCs were isolated right away by Lymphoprep density gradient centrifugation and were stained directly, without culture. So that batch effects would be minimized, each experiment stained and sorted samples in pairs, pairing one healthy donor with one patient. In regard to this clone: Its antigen has not been determined. Base qualities were left out, and no much larger clone turns up one base away.

CDR1 and CDR2 are read off the germline V gene as SGDLS and YYNGEE. V is reduced by 3 bases and J by 5 bases, leaving a spacing of 20 bases between them. The CDR3 goes from the cysteine to the phenylalanine over 16 residues. The kept DNA is CDR3 alone, 48 bases in frame from the first base. The receptor's source is a man aged 18 to 29 with type 1 diabetes. The sequencing sample was made of naive CD4+ T cells from blood. The meaning of the sample's cell subset or site label: true naive CD4+ T cells. The chain is made from TRBV9 and TRBJ1-2; tentative D gene TRBD1, with 6 bases matching. Read as DNA, the sequence is TGTGCCAGCAGCGAGGAAACTTCCGGGACACCATATGGCTACACCTTC. Its coded protein is CASSEETSGTPYGYTF.